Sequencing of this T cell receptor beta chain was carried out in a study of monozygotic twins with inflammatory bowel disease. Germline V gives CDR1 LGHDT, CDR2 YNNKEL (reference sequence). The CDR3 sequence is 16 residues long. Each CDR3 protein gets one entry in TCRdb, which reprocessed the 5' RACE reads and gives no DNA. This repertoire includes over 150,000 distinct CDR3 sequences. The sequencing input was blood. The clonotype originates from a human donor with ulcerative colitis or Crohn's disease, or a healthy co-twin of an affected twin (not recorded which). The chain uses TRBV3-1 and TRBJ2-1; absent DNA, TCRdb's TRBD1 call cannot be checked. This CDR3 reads CASSQDAGTAYNEQFF.